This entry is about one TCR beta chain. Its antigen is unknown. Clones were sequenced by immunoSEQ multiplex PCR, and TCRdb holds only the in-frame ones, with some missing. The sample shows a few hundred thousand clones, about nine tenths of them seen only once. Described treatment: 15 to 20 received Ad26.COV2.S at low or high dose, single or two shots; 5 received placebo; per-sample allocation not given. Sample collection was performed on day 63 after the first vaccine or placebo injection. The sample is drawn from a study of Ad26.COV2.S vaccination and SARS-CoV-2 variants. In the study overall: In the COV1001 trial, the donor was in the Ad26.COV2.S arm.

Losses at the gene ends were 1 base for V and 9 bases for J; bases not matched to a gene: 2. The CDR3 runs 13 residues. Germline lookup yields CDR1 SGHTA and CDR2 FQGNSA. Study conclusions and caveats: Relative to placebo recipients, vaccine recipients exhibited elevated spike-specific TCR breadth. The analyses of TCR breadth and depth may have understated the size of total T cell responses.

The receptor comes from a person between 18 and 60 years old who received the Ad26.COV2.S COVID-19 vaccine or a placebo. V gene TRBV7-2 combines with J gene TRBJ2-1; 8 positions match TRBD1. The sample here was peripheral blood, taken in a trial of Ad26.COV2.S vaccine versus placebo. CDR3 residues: CASSLDRGAEQFF. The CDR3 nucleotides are TGTGCCAGCAGCTTAGACAGGGGGGCTGAGCAGTTCTTC.